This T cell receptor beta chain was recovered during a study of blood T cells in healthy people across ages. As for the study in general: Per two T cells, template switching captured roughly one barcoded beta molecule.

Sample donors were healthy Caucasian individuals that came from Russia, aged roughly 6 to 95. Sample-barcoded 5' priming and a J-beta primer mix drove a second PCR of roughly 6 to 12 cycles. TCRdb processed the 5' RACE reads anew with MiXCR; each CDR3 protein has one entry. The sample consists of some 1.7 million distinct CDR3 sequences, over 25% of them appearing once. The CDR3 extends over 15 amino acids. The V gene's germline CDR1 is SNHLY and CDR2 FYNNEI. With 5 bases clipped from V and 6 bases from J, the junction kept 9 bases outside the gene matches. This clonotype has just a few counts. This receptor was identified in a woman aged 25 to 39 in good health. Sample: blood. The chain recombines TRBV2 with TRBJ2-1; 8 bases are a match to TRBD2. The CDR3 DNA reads TGTGCCAGCAGTTCGGCCAGGGCGGGAGGCAATGAGCAGTTCTTC. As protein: CASSSARAGGNEQFF.